This TCR beta chain was documented in a study of blood T cell repertoires in COVID-19. On the study more broadly: Material from acute and convalescent COVID-19 was sourced from the United States, Italy and Spain. The analysed material was cDNA or gDNA that came from T cells, B-cell-depleted T cells, or PBMCs.

Per the authors' pipeline: Scientists estimated how many nucleated cells there were by amplifying reference gene primers. Generated by immunoSEQ multiplex PCR, the TCRdb table keeps only in-frame clones and is missing some. V, J and clone size reflect that table, while D and trimming were determined from the DNA. The table includes about 55,000 clones, 80% to 95% detected once. The trim removed 0 bases at V and 3 bases at J, leaving 4 bases unmatched. The CDR3 runs 16 residues. The V gene's germline CDR1 is ENHRY and CDR2 SYGVKD. The sequence was collected from an elderly man with acute or convalescent COVID-19. Sequencing was done on a sample of peripheral blood. V gene TRBV10-3 combines with J gene TRBJ1-5; 8 positions agree with TRBD1. This CDR3 reads CAISESGQANNQPQHF. In nucleotides, the CDR3 is TGTGCCATCAGTGAGTCGGGACAGGCGAACAATCAGCCCCAGCATTTT.